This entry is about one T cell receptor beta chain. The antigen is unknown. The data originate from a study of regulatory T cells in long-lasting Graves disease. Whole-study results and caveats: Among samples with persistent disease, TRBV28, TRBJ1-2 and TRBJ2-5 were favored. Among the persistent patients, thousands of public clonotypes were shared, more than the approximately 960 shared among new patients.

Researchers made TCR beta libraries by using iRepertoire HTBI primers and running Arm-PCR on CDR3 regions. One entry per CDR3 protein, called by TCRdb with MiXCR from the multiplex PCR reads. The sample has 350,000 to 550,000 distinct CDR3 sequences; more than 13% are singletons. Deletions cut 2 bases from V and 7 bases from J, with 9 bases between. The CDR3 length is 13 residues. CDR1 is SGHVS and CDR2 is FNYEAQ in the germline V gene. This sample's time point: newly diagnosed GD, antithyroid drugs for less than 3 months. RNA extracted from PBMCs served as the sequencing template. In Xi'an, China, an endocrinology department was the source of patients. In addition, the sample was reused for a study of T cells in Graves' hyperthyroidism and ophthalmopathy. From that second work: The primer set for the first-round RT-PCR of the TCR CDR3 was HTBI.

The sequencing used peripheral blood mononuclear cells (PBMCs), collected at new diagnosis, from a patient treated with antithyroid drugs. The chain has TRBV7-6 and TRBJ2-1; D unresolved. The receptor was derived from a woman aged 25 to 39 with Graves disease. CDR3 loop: CASSLRFTNEQFF. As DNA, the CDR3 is TGTGCCAGCAGCTTAAGGTTTACAAATGAGCAGTTCTTC.